The 30 T cell receptor beta chains in this list originate from one sample, sequenced in a study of cytomegalovirus exposure and HLA in healthy donors. The PCR employed 60 Vbeta primers together with 13 Jbeta primers. The repertoire was sequenced with immunoSEQ multiplex PCR; TCRdb's copy has only in-frame clones and lacks some. The table has 110,000 or so clones, 60% to 85% seen once. Material: PBMCs. These receptors came from a man over 45 in good health and CMV-seropositive.

This clone was seen a single time. V is TRBV5-1 and J is TRBJ2-2, with 7 bases fitting TRBD2. The J segment lost 3 bases and the V segment lost 3 bases, leaving 5 bases of the junction unmatched. The CDR3 is 15 residues long. Germline V lookup: CDR1 SGHRS, CDR2 YFSETQ. CDR3 sequence: CASSSGTIHTGELFF. In nucleotides, the CDR3 is TGCGCCAGCAGCTCCGGGACTATCCACACCGGGGAGCTGTTTTTT.

For this clone: Distinct nucleotide sequences in the sample also encode this CDR3. The rearrangement uses TRBV5-1 and TRBJ2-7, with 11 bases matching TRBD1. This CDR3 comprises 14 residues. CDR1 and CDR2 (germline): SGHRS, YFSETQ. V lost 2 bases and J lost 5; bases outside the gene matches: 3. The CDR3 spells CASSFGQGANEQYF. The CDR3 region has the DNA TGCGCCAGCAGCTTCGGACAGGGGGCTAACGAGCAGTACTTC.

The chain joins TRBV6-1 to TRBJ1-2, with TRBD1 matching 9 bases. Germline loops: CDR1 MNHNS, CDR2 SASEGT. V gave up 4 bases and J gave up 8 bases; unmatched junction bases: 11. This CDR3 region has 15 residues. The DNA for the CDR3 is TGTGCCAGCAGTGGCCTCCCGGGACAGGGTCAAGGCTACACCTTC. The encoded protein is CASSGLPGQGQGYTF.

The chain links TRBV5-4 to TRBJ1-4; TRBD1 matches 9 bases. Germline CDR1 SGHNT, CDR2 YYREEE (reference sequence). V shed 4 bases, J shed 7 bases, and the junction held 8 bases outside the gene matches. The CDR3 spans 15 residues. CDR3 sequence reads: CASSDRGQGSEKLFF. DNA for the CDR3: TGTGCCAGCAGCGACCGCGGACAGGGGAGTGAAAAACTGTTTTTT.

This clone was recorded only once. The genes are TRBV28 and TRBJ2-7, with D tentatively TRBD1 (6 bases). CDR1 MDHEN and CDR2 SYDVKM come from the germline V gene. V lost 9 bases, J lost 6 bases, and 12 bases lay in between. The CDR3 totals 11 residues. This CDR3 is CASVDRLEQYF. CDR3 DNA sequence: TGTGCCAGTGTAGACAGGCTCGAGCAGTACTTC. Full variable domain (rest looked up from reference TRBV28 and TRBJ2-7): DVKVTQSSRYLVKRTGEKVFLECVQDMDHENMFWYRQDPGLGLRLIYFSYDVKMKEKGDIPEGYSVSREKKERFSLILESASTNQTSMYLCASVDRLEQYFGPGTRLTVT.

The chain couples TRBV28 to TRBJ1-1; D possibly corresponds to TRBD1 (6 bases). V was clipped by 2 bases and J by 5 bases, with 15 bases between them. The CDR3 sequence is 15 residues long. The germline V gene encodes CDR1 MDHEN and CDR2 SYDVKM. This chain's CDR3 is CASSLLGGAVTEAFF. The CDR3 nucleotides read TGTGCCAGCAGTTTACTTGGGGGCGCCGTGACTGAAGCTTTCTTT.

The chain employs TRBV30 and TRBJ1-5; 8 bases match TRBD1. Unmatched junction bases numbered 12, after V lost 8 bases and J lost 0 bases. Germline V gives CDR1 GTSNPN, CDR2 SVGIG (reference sequence). The CDR3 consists of 16 residues. The CDR3 region has the DNA TGTGCCCCTTCGACAGCCAGGGGGCTTAGCAATCAGCCCCAGCATTTT. Protein sequence: CAPSTARGLSNQPQHF.

V and J are TRBV7-3 and TRBJ2-7, with TRBD1 as a possible D gene (5 bases). Germline CDR1 reads SGHTA; CDR2 reads FQGTGA. V lost 4 bases, J lost 4 bases, and 17 bases lay in between. This CDR3 has 15 amino acids. As DNA, the CDR3 is TGTGCCAGCAGCTCAGGACAACCCGGTGCATACGAGCAGTACTTC. This translates into CASSSGQPGAYEQYF. Variable domain in full (rest from reference TRBV7-3 and TRBJ2-7): GAGVSQTPSNKVTEKGKYVELRCDPISGHTALYWYRQSLGQGPEFLIYFQGTGAADDSGLPNDRFFAVRPEGSVSTLKIQRTERGDSAVYLCASSSGQPGAYEQYFGPGTRLTVT.

The J gene is TRBJ1-2, the V gene TRBV27; 9 nucleotides match TRBD1. The V and J ends lost 5 bases and 2 bases, in that order; junction bases with no gene match: 6. The CDR3 extends over 15 amino acids. Germline V CDR1 and CDR2: MNHEY, SMNVEV (reference sequence). CDR3 nucleotides: TGTGCCAGCAGTGGCTACGGGACAGGGAACTATGGCTACACCTTC. It specifies CASSGYGTGNYGYTF.

On this clone itself: At one end, the junction sequence differs from germline, possibly due to a read error. This chain joins TRBV7-7 and TRBJ1-3; 7 nucleotides agree with TRBD1. Germline assignment: CDR1 SSHAT and CDR2 FNYEAQ (reference sequence). The CDR3 spans 17 residues. The DNA for the CDR3 is TGTGCTAGCAGCTTAGCAACACAAAACAGGGGAGGAAACACCATATATTTT. Translation: CASSLATQNRGGNTIYF.

There are a few counts of this clone. The CDR3 DNA reads TGTGCCAGTAGTATCGGTCCGGGTTCTCCGCGCGAGCAGTACTTC. Protein product: CASSIGPGSPREQYF. The chain couples TRBV19 to TRBJ2-7; D remains ambiguous. The CDR3 contains 15 residues. Per the germline V gene, CDR1 is LNHDA and CDR2 is SQIVND (reference sequence). The ends were cut back, 3 bases at V and 6 bases at J, with 18 bases in the middle.

The rearrangement joins TRBV19 to TRBJ1-1; the D gene is possibly TRBD1 (5 bases). CDR3 length: 15 amino acids. Germline V gives CDR1 LNHDA, CDR2 SQIVND (reference sequence). V was shortened by 5 bases and J by 4 bases, with 17 bases between the two germline ends. Here the CDR3 reads CASSLYRGEGTEAFF. CDR3 sequence (DNA): TGTGCCAGTAGTCTATATCGGGGGGAGGGCACTGAAGCTTTCTTT.

The table lists this clone with a count of one. The V and J genes are TRBV6-1 and TRBJ1-2; maybe TRBD1 (6 bases). This CDR3 region has 14 residues. Germline V gene sequence: CDR1 MNHNS, CDR2 SASEGT. Trimming shortened V by 4 bases and J by 4 bases, and 13 bases separated the two germline ends. The CDR3 region is CASSGTTGAYGYTF. CDR3 bases: TGTGCCAGCAGTGGTACGACAGGAGCCTATGGCTACACCTTC.

The chain couples TRBV10-3 to TRBJ2-7; the D gene is possibly TRBD1 (5 bases). Trimming stripped 1 base from V and 6 bases from J, with 13 bases between. There are 14 residues in the CDR3. From germline, CDR1 is ENHRY and CDR2 SYGVKD. The chain's CDR3 is CAISEYQGQSEQYF. The CDR3 nucleotides read TGTGCCATCAGTGAGTACCAGGGTCAGAGCGAGCAGTACTTC.

A single count supports this clone. The chain joins TRBV2 to TRBJ2-7; D possibly corresponds to TRBD1 (5 bases). CDR3 length equals 12 residues. Trimming cost V 11 bases and J 0 bases, with 11 bases left between them. Germline V gives CDR1 SNHLY, CDR2 FYNNEI. CDR3 coding DNA: TGTGCCGTAGACAGCCTCTCCTACGAGCAGTACTTC. As protein: CAVDSLSYEQYF.

V gene TRBV5-8 combines with J gene TRBJ2-3; 8 bases are a match to TRBD1. The germline gives CDR1 SGHTS, CDR2 YDEGEE. V shed 4 bases, J shed 5 bases, and the junction held 9 bases outside the gene matches. The CDR3 loop spans 15 amino acids. CDR3 sequence (DNA): TGTGCCAGCAGCCTGTCCGGGACAGGACGAGATACGCAGTATTTT. Amino acid sequence: CASSLSGTGRDTQYF.

The CDR3 sequence is CASSPRMAAVRENIQYF. The CDR3 nucleotides are TGTGCCAGCAGCCCCCGTATGGCGGCGGTAAGAGAAAACATTCAGTACTTC. V gene TRBV9 combines with J gene TRBJ2-4; D gene uncertain. V was cut by 4 bases and J by 5 bases, with 22 bases left in between. The CDR3 is 17 amino acids. The germline V gene encodes CDR1 SGDLS and CDR2 YYNGEE.

The genes are TRBV19 and TRBJ1-5; TRBD1 might be the D (5 bases). V shed 3 bases and J shed 7 bases, with 10 bases lying between them. Germline values: CDR1 LNHDA, CDR2 SQIVND (reference sequence). This CDR3 is built from 13 residues. This chain's CDR3 is CASSIREVQPQHF. CDR3 in DNA: TGTGCCAGTAGTATCAGGGAGGTACAGCCCCAGCATTTT.

The chain links TRBV7-2 to TRBJ2-5; D remains ambiguous. The DNA end is a closer match to TRBJ2-7, so the J assignment may be wrong. The CDR3 runs 12 residues. Germline CDR1 and CDR2: SGHTA and FQGNSA. The CDR3 nucleotides read TGTGCCAGCAGCTTATCCCGCTACGAGCAGTACTTC. Protein sequence: CASSLSRYEQYF.

DNA of the CDR3: TGTGCCAGCAGCGCGATGACAGGTTCCTACGAGCAGTACTTC. Amino acids: CASSAMTGSYEQYF. The chain combines TRBV9 with TRBJ2-7; possible D gene TRBD1, 6 bases. V was pared by 3 bases and J by 1 base, with 11 bases between. There are 14 residues in the CDR3. Per the germline V gene, CDR1 is SGDLS and CDR2 is YYNGEE. Looking up the rest from reference TRBV9 and TRBJ2-7 gives the full variable domain: DSGVTQTPKHLITATGQRVTLRCSPRSGDLSVYWYQQSLDQGLQFLIQYYNGEERAKGNILERFSAQQFPDLHSELNLSSLELGDSALYFCASSAMTGSYEQYFGPGTRLTVT.

This chain uses TRBV28 with TRBJ1-6; tentative D call: TRBD1 (5 bases). This CDR3 comprises 15 residues. Germline CDR1 is MDHEN and CDR2 is SYDVKM. Trimming removed 5 bases from V and 7 bases from J, with 15 bases in between. CDR3 region: CASSSGDRGNSPLHF. Here the CDR3 DNA reads TGTGCCAGCAGTAGCGGGGATCGGGGGAATTCACCCCTCCACTTT.

This chain links TRBV6-6 with TRBJ1-1; possibly TRBD1 for D (5 bases). CDR3 size: 13 residues. Germline assignment: CDR1 MNHNY and CDR2 SVGAGI (reference sequence). V dropped 4 bases and J dropped 4 bases, with 10 bases sitting between them. The CDR3 sequence: CASSSQGSTEAFF. In DNA form, the CDR3 reads TGTGCCAGCAGTTCGCAGGGAAGCACTGAAGCTTTCTTT.

This clone was counted a few times. The sample contains more than one DNA sequence encoding this CDR3. This rearrangement joins TRBV30 to TRBJ1-6; D is possibly TRBD1 (5 bases). The CDR3 runs to 13 residues. V lost 1 base, J lost 9 bases, and 10 bases lay in between. Germline V lookup: CDR1 GTSNPN, CDR2 SVGIG (reference sequence). For the CDR3, the DNA is TGTGCCTGGAGTGCAGGGCAGTTTTCACCCCTCCACTTT. Translated, it gives CAWSAGQFSPLHF.

The chain uses TRBV5-6 and TRBJ2-2; 9 nucleotides match TRBD2. V was pared by 5 bases and J by 2 bases, with 13 bases of the junction left unmatched. There are 18 residues in the CDR3. Germline CDR1 reads SGHDT; CDR2 reads YYEEEE. The CDR3 is CASSLPGLAHPNTGELFF. The CDR3 nucleotides read TGTGCCAGCAGTTTGCCGGGACTAGCCCACCCCAACACCGGGGAGCTGTTTTTT. Complete variable domain (other parts from reference TRBV5-6 and TRBJ2-2): DAGVTQSPTHLIKTRGQQVTLRCSPKSGHDTVSWYQQALGQGPQFIFQYYEEEERQRGNFPDRFSGHQFPNYSSELNVNALLLGDSALYLCASSLPGLAHPNTGELFFGEGSRLTVL.

The rearrangement links TRBV6-1 to TRBJ1-2, with 8 bases identical to TRBD1. The germline CDR1 and CDR2 sequences are MNHNS and SASEGT. CDR3 length: 15 residues. Unmatched junction bases numbered 14, after V lost 10 bases and J lost 4 bases. The CDR3 is CATFLMGQAAYGYTF. CDR3 DNA sequence: TGTGCCACCTTCTTAATGGGACAGGCGGCCTATGGCTACACCTTC.

This chain connects TRBV7-2 to TRBJ2-3, with TRBD1 identical over 9 bases. In germline, CDR1 is SGHTA, CDR2 FQGNSA. This CDR3 is 15 amino acids long. Trimming cost V 3 bases and J 9 bases; bases outside gene matches: 10. The CDR3 protein is CASSLVWTGAGTQYF. For the CDR3, the DNA is TGTGCCAGCAGCTTGGTCTGGACAGGGGCTGGGACGCAGTATTTT.

This clone has just one count. This chain joins TRBV7-9 and TRBJ2-1; 8 positions match TRBD1. With V trimmed by 1 base and J by 6 bases, 5 bases remained unmatched. The CDR3 extends over 15 amino acids. CDR1 and CDR2 (germline): SEHNR, FQNEAQ (reference sequence). Here the CDR3 DNA reads TGTGCCAGCAGCTTAGGACAGGGGCCGAGCAATGAGCAGTTCTTC. Translating gives CASSLGQGPSNEQFF.

The chain couples TRBV30 to TRBJ1-2; possibly TRBD1 for D (6 bases). The germline CDR1 and CDR2 sequences are GTSNPN and SVGIG (reference sequence). V was pared by 2 bases and J by 6 bases, with 13 bases between. The CDR3 totals 13 residues. CDR3: CAWSIGQFDGYTF. Here the CDR3 DNA reads TGTGCCTGGAGTATTGGACAGTTCGATGGCTACACCTTC.

In DNA, the CDR3 is TGCGCCAGCAGTGAGTCAGTTGCGGGAGGGGATGAGACCCAGTACTTC. It is translated as CASSESVAGGDETQYF. The V call is TRBV10-1, the J call TRBJ2-5; 9 positions match TRBD2. The V gene end was trimmed by 0 bases and the J gene end by 5 bases; junction bases not matched to a gene: 7. The CDR3 totals 16 residues. Germline CDR1 reads WNHNN; CDR2 reads SYGVQD (reference sequence).

This clone has only a few counts. The chain uses TRBV6-1 and TRBJ2-1; a possible D gene is TRBD1 (5 bases). The CDR3 is 13 amino acids. Trimming shortened V by 1 base and J by 12 bases, and 13 bases separated the two germline ends. Germline V gene data show CDR1 as MNHNS and CDR2 as SASEGT. The CDR3 here is CASSEGTLVRQFF. The CDR3 bases are TGTGCCAGCAGTGAAGGGACATTAGTTAGGCAGTTCTTC.